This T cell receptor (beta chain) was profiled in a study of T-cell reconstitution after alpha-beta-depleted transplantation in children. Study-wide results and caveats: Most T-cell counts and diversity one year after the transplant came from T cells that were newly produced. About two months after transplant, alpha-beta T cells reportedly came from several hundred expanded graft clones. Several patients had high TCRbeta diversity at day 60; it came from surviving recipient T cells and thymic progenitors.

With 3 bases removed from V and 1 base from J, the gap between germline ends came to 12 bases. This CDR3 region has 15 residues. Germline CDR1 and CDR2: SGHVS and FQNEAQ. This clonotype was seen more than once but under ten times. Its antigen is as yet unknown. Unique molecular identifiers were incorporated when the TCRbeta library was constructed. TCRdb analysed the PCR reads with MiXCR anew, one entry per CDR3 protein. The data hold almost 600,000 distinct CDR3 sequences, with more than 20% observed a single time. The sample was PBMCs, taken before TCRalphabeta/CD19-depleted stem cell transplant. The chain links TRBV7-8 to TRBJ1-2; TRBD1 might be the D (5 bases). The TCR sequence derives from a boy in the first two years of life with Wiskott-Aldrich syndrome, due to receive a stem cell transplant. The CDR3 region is CASSLRDSFNYGYTF. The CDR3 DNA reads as TGTGCCAGCAGCTTGCGGGACTCATTTAACTATGGCTACACCTTC.